These T cell receptor beta chains were read from a single sample in a study of Ad26.COV2.S vaccination and SARS-CoV-2 variants. The repertoire was sequenced with immunoSEQ multiplex PCR; TCRdb's copy has only in-frame clones and lacks some. The table lists roughly 400,000 clones, 92% of them singletons. Sequencing used peripheral blood, obtained in a trial of Ad26.COV2.S vaccine versus placebo. Receptors originate from a person between 18 and 60 years old who received the Ad26.COV2.S COVID-19 vaccine or a placebo. CDR3s include the opening cysteine and the closing phenylalanine or tryptophan. Each record gives: CDR3 DNA, CDR3 protein, J gene, D gene, clone size, V gene. The D gene is left open where the match is weak. Only part of the rows carry a size: once, few, many, or a class if the clone is expanded.

TGTGCCAGTAGTATAGAGGCGGGGAGGACATACGAGCAGTACTTC | CASSIEAGRTYEQYF | TRBJ2-7 | - | - | TRBV19
TGTGCCAGCGGCCCGGCGGGACAATATAGCAATCAGCCCCAGCATTTT | CASGPAGQYSNQPQHF | TRBJ1-5 | - | - | TRBV28
TGCGCCAGGAAAGAAGAAATCTCTGGAAACACCATATATTTT | CARKEEISGNTIYF | TRBJ1-3 | - | - | TRBV10-1
TGTGCCAGCTCACCAACCTCTTCTAGCGGGGGGGCCGGGCAGTACTTC | CASSPTSSSGGAGQYF | TRBJ2-7 | TRBD2 | - | TRBV18
TGTGCCAGCAGCTTAGTCGGGGTTGACTCCTACGAGCAGTACTTC | CASSLVGVDSYEQYF | TRBJ2-7 | - | - | TRBV11-2
TGCGCCAGCAGCTTAATCTCCCCTAGCTCCTATAATTCACCCCTCCACTTT | CASSLISPSSYNSPLHF | TRBJ1-6 | - | - | TRBV5-1
TGCGCCAGCAGCTTGTCAGGGGACCCCGGGGAGCTGTTTTTT | CASSLSGDPGELFF | TRBJ2-2 | - | - | TRBV5-1
TGTGCCATACAACCTGAAGCGACTAACTATGGCTACACCTTC | CAIQPEATNYGYTF | TRBJ1-2 | - | - | TRBV10-3
TGTGCCAGTAGTTGGTTGACGACCCAGTACTTC | CASSWLTTQYF | TRBJ2-5 | - | - | TRBV19
TGCGCCAGCAGCCCCTATGTGAGGTCCTACAATGAGCAGTTCTTC | CASSPYVRSYNEQFF | TRBJ2-1 | - | - | TRBV4-3
TGTGCCATCAGTGAGTCGACAGATACGCAGTATTTT | CAISESTDTQYF | TRBJ2-3 | - | - | TRBV10-3
TGTGCCAGCAGCGCAGGCACAGATACGCAGTATTTT | CASSAGTDTQYF | TRBJ2-3 | - | - | TRBV7-6
TGTGCCACCACCCCGACAGGGGGCCTCTACGAGCAGTACTTC | CATTPTGGLYEQYF | TRBJ2-7 | TRBD1 | - | TRBV28
TGTGCCACCAGTGATGACGGTAGGAATGGCTACACCTTC | CATSDDGRNGYTF | TRBJ1-2 | - | - | TRBV24-1
TGCGCCAGCAGCTTGGATCCCGTCGGCACTGAAGCTTTCTTT | CASSLDPVGTEAFF | TRBJ1-1 | - | - | TRBV5-1
TGTGCCAGCAGCGTCGGGAGGGTGAACACTGAAGCTTTCTTT | CASSVGRVNTEAFF | TRBJ1-1 | - | - | TRBV5-8
TGTGCCAGCAGCCCAGACAGGGGTGGCACCGGGGAGCTGTTTTTT | CASSPDRGGTGELFF | TRBJ2-2 | TRBD1 | - | TRBV9
TGTGCCAGCAGTTTCAGGGGAGGATCACCCCTCCACTTT | CASSFRGGSPLHF | TRBJ1-6 | - | - | TRBV27
TGTGCTAGTGGTTTGGATCTAGCGGGGGTTTTCACCGGGGAGCTGTTTTTT | CASGLDLAGVFTGELFF | TRBJ2-2 | TRBD2 | - | TRBV12-5
TGTGCCAGTAGTATGTTCGGGACAGGGAGCTACGAGCAGTACTTC | CASSMFGTGSYEQYF | TRBJ2-7 | TRBD1 | - | TRBV19
TGTGCCAGCTCAGGCATTTCGTATGCTGGCACAGATACGCAGTATTTT | CASSGISYAGTDTQYF | TRBJ2-3 | - | - | TRBV18
TGTGCCAGCAGCCGGGACATCTATCAGCCCCAGCATTTT | CASSRDIYQPQHF | TRBJ1-5 | - | - | TRBV6-4
TGTGCCATCAGTGACACAGGGTACAATCAGCCCCAGCATTTT | CAISDTGYNQPQHF | TRBJ1-5 | - | many | TRBV10-3
TGTGCCAGCAGCTTAACTAATTCACCCCTCCACTTT | CASSLTNSPLHF | TRBJ1-6 | - | - | TRBV11-2
TGTGCCAGCAGGACAGGGGGGGGTGGCTATGGCTACACCTTC | CASRTGGGGYGYTF | TRBJ1-2 | TRBD1 | - | TRBV27
TGTGCCAGTAGTATGACTAGCGGGGGCCTCGTCGCAGATACGCAGTATTTT | CASSMTSGGLVADTQYF | TRBJ2-3 | TRBD2 | once | TRBV19
TGTGCCAGCAGCCCGGGACAGACTAGCACAGATACGCAGTATTTT | CASSPGQTSTDTQYF | TRBJ2-3 | TRBD1 | once | TRBV13
TGTGCCAGCAGCGTAGGAGTAGCGGGGGAGCAAGAGACCCAGTACTTC | CASSVGVAGEQETQYF | TRBJ2-5 | TRBD2 | - | TRBV9
TGTGCCAGCAGCTTAGTGCGCGACTATGGCTACACCTTC | CASSLVRDYGYTF | TRBJ1-2 | - | - | TRBV7-9
TGTGCCAGCAGCTCTATAGGGTCAGGGGGTTATTCACCCCTCCACTTT | CASSSIGSGGYSPLHF | TRBJ1-6 | TRBD1 | once | TRBV28
TGTGCCAGCGGACTTCAGGGTAGCAATCAGCCCCAGCATTTT | CASGLQGSNQPQHF | TRBJ1-5 | - | - | TRBV27
TGCAGCGCCGGTACGCCGACTAGGCAGGTGGCAGATACGCAGTATTTT | CSAGTPTRQVADTQYF | TRBJ2-3 | - | - | TRBV29-1
TGCGCCAGCAGCCAAAGGGACGGTGGACTATCCCTCCACTTT | CASSQRDGGLSLHF | TRBJ1-6 | - | - | TRBV4-3
TGTGCCAGCAGTGGTAGTCCGGCGCAGCAAGAGACCCAGTACTTC | CASSGSPAQQETQYF | TRBJ2-5 | - | - | TRBV25-1
TGTGCCAGCCGGACGGGGCGGAACACTGAAGCTTTCTTT | CASRTGRNTEAFF | TRBJ1-1 | - | - | TRBV3-1/TRBV3-2
TGCGCCAGCAGCCAAGATAGGGTTATAGGTTACGAGCAGTACTTC | CASSQDRVIGYEQYF | TRBJ2-7 | - | - | TRBV4-3
TGTGCCAGCAGTTACGATTCGGGACCGAACACTGAAGCTTTCTTT | CASSYDSGPNTEAFF | TRBJ1-1 | - | - | TRBV6-6
TGTGCCATCAGTGATGGGGACAGGCCCTACGAGCAGTACTTC | CAISDGDRPYEQYF | TRBJ2-7 | TRBD1 | once | TRBV10-3